This TCR beta chain was sequenced in a study of CD8 T cells in ankylosing spondylitis (dated by TCRdb to about 2017). Background for the entire study: The study profiled T cell receptor beta repertoires in healthy donors and ankylosing spondylitis patients to find disease-linked TCR variants. The full study cohort was made up of about 24 ankylosing spondylitis patients and approximately 100 healthy donors. Peripheral blood samples were taken, and synovial fluid was additionally collected from ankylosing spondylitis patients. General conclusions and limits of the study: The disease-linked clones had a CD8+ phenotype and were found at relatively low frequencies in peripheral blood. Some motif variants had previously been reported in the synovial fluid and blood of reactive arthritis patients, which suggests shared mechanisms of disease initiation. Blood from ankylosing spondylitis patients appeared to be characterized by a TCR beta motif made up of several highly homologous amino acid variants. According to the report, matched synovial fluid samples from ankylosing spondylitis patients were significantly enriched for the disease-linked clones.

Ten or more counts support this clonotype. Its antigen is unknown. Within one base of it there is no much larger clone, and no base qualities were kept. Sequencing was carried out with an Illumina HiSeq 2500. TCR beta libraries were prepared by quantitative 5'-RACE with molecular barcodes. The source study handled its data this way. To identify disease-linked TCR variants, a new computational method was used, one built on a probabilistic model of VDJ rearrangement. The public reads were quality trimmed at Q25 with fastp and then assembled into clones with MiXCR by TCRdb, keeping productive beta chains. One record per CDR3 amino acid sequence lists the most common genes and DNA. Clone size and V and J calls follow TCRdb, not the original study. The sample table contains about 460,000 distinct CDR3 sequences; only one count was recorded for about 5.7% of them. 3.5% of the sample comes from the top ten.

Unmatched junction bases come to 8, with V trimmed by 5 bases and J by 9 bases. The germline V gene yields SGHTA for CDR1 and FQGNSA for CDR2. Measured from the cysteine to the phenylalanine, the CDR3 is 13 residues long. Only CDR3 DNA remains: 39 bases, in frame from the first base. Sequenced sample: blood, either unsorted or a sorted T cell fraction (not recorded which). This sequence originates from a male donor with ankylosing spondylitis. The chain links TRBV7-2 with TRBJ1-1, and TRBD1 matches 8 of the central bases. The CDR3 protein sequence reads: CASSPRQGLQAFF. The DNA sequence is TGTGCCAGCAGCCCCCGACAGGGGCTCCAAGCTTTCTTT.